A selection of T cell receptor beta chains follows, all from one sample in a study of CD8 T cells in Susac syndrome. One entry per CDR3 protein, called by TCRdb with MiXCR from the immunoSEQ multiplex PCR reads. The table has roughly 150,000 distinct CDR3 sequences, around 95% seen once. The sample was CD8+ T cells from PBMCs. These receptor sequences come from a human donor with multiple sclerosis. The CDR3 runs from the conserved cysteine through the conserved F or W.

cdr3_aa | j_call | v_call
CSASRDINQPQHF | TRBJ1-5 | TRBV20-1
CASSPGIRFSSYNEQFF | TRBJ2-1 | TRBV9
CASSSRGRAFF | TRBJ1-1 | TRBV5-6
CASSQEGSRTSTDTQYF | TRBJ2-3 | TRBV4-2
CASSLVGGEKLFF | TRBJ1-4 | TRBV7-9
CASSQGNGQMFNEKLFF | TRBJ1-4 | TRBV4-3
CASSESSFYGYTF | TRBJ1-2 | TRBV25-1
CATSRDRATGYGYTF | TRBJ1-2 | TRBV15
CSVERGAGAGELFF | TRBJ2-2 | TRBV29-1
CASSLNRTDTQYF | TRBJ2-3 | TRBV7-6
CASSRRGGGNEQFF | TRBJ2-1 | TRBV5-8
CASSLDSGGQGNPHEQYF | TRBJ2-7 | TRBV7-9
CASRRTGSVRNEQFF | TRBJ2-1 | TRBV2
CASSQDLGNTEAFF | TRBJ1-1 | TRBV4-1
CASSLTGAFNTEAFF | TRBJ1-1 | TRBV7-3
CASSVAGTSGYEQYF | TRBJ2-7 | TRBV9
CSAPTGGRNTGELFF | TRBJ2-2 | TRBV20-1
CASFGGANEQFF | TRBJ2-1 | TRBV7-9
CASSQDGSYNEQFF | TRBJ2-1 | TRBV14
CASSQDVGTEAFF | TRBJ1-1 | TRBV3-1
CSVGTGVLGGPQHF | TRBJ1-5 | TRBV29-1
CASSLSHGTASYEQYF | TRBJ2-7 | TRBV27
CASTMDREGRETQYF | TRBJ2-5 | TRBV19
CASSPDTGRYNEQFF | TRBJ2-1 | TRBV7-9
CASSYRWTGVETQYF | TRBJ2-5 | TRBV28
CASSLQGAQETQYF | TRBJ2-5 | TRBV7-9
CAARGPGELFF | TRBJ2-2 | TRBV27
CSVLDRGSNQPQHF | TRBJ1-5 | TRBV29-1
CASSLSAGGTNEQFF | TRBJ2-1 | TRBV27
CASYASVAGELFF | TRBJ2-2 | TRBV3-1
CASSWGSPSYGYTF | TRBJ1-2 | TRBV7-9
CASGNGYEQYF | TRBJ2-7 | TRBV7-9
CSARDLLAAGYNEQFF | TRBJ2-1 | TRBV20-1
CATGIGEPTPYNEQFF | TRBJ2-1 | TRBV15
CASSSRSGYYGYTF | TRBJ1-2 | TRBV5-6
CASSEGSVGGLFF | TRBJ1-4 | TRBV25-1
CASSPPPGLARGSYEQYF | TRBJ2-7 | TRBV7-8
CASSLPGQRAFF | TRBJ1-1 | TRBV14
CATSTSMNTEAFF | TRBJ1-1 | TRBV15
CASTPFFVQPPSGNTIYF | TRBJ1-3 | TRBV27
CSARVGERISTDTQYF | TRBJ2-3 | TRBV20-1
CASTTRDRGPQPQHF | TRBJ1-5 | TRBV19
CASSQGQFNQPQHF | TRBJ1-5 | TRBV4-2
CASSDSGEYF | TRBJ2-5 | TRBV2
CASSILGGDAEQYF | TRBJ2-7 | TRBV27
CASSVDGGTEETQYF | TRBJ2-5 | TRBV2
CASSQFDGPYGYTF | TRBJ1-2 | TRBV14
CASSVGVGRDEQYF | TRBJ2-7 | TRBV9
CASSQKTGFHEQYF | TRBJ2-7 | TRBV3-1
CASVSGQGALNTGELFF | TRBJ2-2 | TRBV12-3/TRBV12-4
CASSRTDSGNTIYF | TRBJ1-3 | TRBV5-1
CSATRQGAINSPLHF | TRBJ1-6 | TRBV20-1
CASTGRGRRETQYF | TRBJ2-5 | TRBV6-5
CASSHSSAAASRIEQFF | TRBJ2-1 | TRBV14
CASSPRGSGGYQETQYF | TRBJ2-5 | TRBV27
CASSGTANYGYTF | TRBJ1-2 | TRBV2
CASSQGQEQFF | TRBJ2-1 | TRBV5-1
CASSQEGGLAYGYTF | TRBJ1-2 | TRBV27
CASSLGPRASNYGYTF | TRBJ1-2 | TRBV7-9
CAISERGTSTDTQYF | TRBJ2-3 | TRBV10-3